The following is a TCR beta chain sequence with its context. This clonotype appeared a few times. Its cognate antigen has yet to be identified. Base qualities were left out, and no much larger clone turns up one base away. This sample is drawn from a study of Graves' ophthalmopathy and Graves' hyperthyroidism (dated by TCRdb to 2016 to 2019). Context from the whole study: Stable hyperthyroidism was defined as no progression to ophthalmopathy within 18 months of follow-up. The study used TCR beta repertoire signatures to distinguish Graves' ophthalmopathy from Graves' hyperthyroidism and to predict progression to ophthalmopathy. T-cell repertoires of thyroid tissue and blood were compared in 5 or 6 hyperthyroidism patients. In total, 135 blood samples were TCR-sequenced: approximately 42 ophthalmopathy, 80 or so hyperthyroidism and roughly 17 hyperthyroidism-to-ophthalmopathy patients. After sampling, hyperthyroidism patients received methimazole starting at 30 mg daily, and ophthalmopathy patients received high-dose intravenous methylprednisolone. To explore V-J signatures that separate ophthalmopathy from hyperthyroidism, a discovery set of around 97 patients was enrolled, consisting of 40 to 45 with ophthalmopathy and approximately 57 with stable hyperthyroidism. An independent validation cohort comprised roughly 20 hyperthyroidism patients and 15 to 17 patients who later progressed from hyperthyroidism to ophthalmopathy. Summary of the overall study and its limitations: In cross-validation, the 13-signature model distinguished ophthalmopathy from stable hyperthyroidism with approximately 88% sensitivity and almost 83% specificity, and in the test set the corresponding values were roughly 80% and 76%. No statistical method was used to set the sample size in advance, and the investigators knew which group each participant was assigned to. Most expanded thyroid clonotypes with frequency above 0.001 were also detected in blood, suggesting blood repertoires may reflect the thyroid immune response. In validation, the model predicted ophthalmopathy progression with about 70% sensitivity and 72.22% specificity; roughly eleven predicted patients were CT-confirmed with GO in a median of approximately 6.2 months.

Patients with hyperthyroidism were aged 18 to 65 years, had been newly diagnosed, and had a disease duration of less than 2 months. Patients with other autoimmune diseases, uncontrolled infections, pregnancy or lactation were excluded. Diagnosis relied on clinical symptoms, serum thyroxine, TRAb, thyroid ultrasound and orbital computed tomography. Trizol reagent was used to extract the total RNA, and its quality was then checked on an Agilent 2100 Bioanalyzer. For repertoire sequencing, TCR beta CDR3 regions were amplified from RNA transcripts. A first-round RT-PCR used HTBI primers with the Qiagen OneStep RT-PCR kit, followed by a second-round multiplex PCR, size selection and purification. Libraries were sequenced on an Illumina HiSeq2000 using paired-end 100 bp reads. As for how the authors treated the data: SOAPnuke was used for read processing, and reads with adapters, uncalled bases, a mean Phred below 15, or no exact constant-primer or identifier match were discarded. COPE v1.2.5 was used to merge high-quality paired reads. Clonotypes were defined as unique nucleotide sequences and were aligned to IMGT TRB V, D and J references using MiTCR v1.1. The analysis was limited to V-J combinations with a frequency above 0.0001, which together covered over 99% of the repertoires. A TCR clonal expansion and chaos score per V-J combination was defined as the ratio of F50 clonal expansion to chaos observed in the TCRdist matrix. Welch's t-statistics and random forest were used to reduce the features to roughly 14 V-J combinations, which were then used as input to a naive Bayes classifier. The Morisita-Horn index was used to measure how similar the thyroid and blood repertoires were. TCRdb reprocessing: public reads trimmed at Q25 with fastp, clones called with MiXCR, in-frame beta chains kept. Each entry merges the rows of one CDR3 protein and shows their most common DNA and genes. The V and J calls here are based on TCRdb, not the publication. In this sample the table shows 500,000 to 600,000 distinct CDR3 sequences, roughly 40% of which occur a single time. 3.5% to 5% of the sample is held by the ten biggest clonotypes.

CDR1 SNHLY and CDR2 FYNNEI are derived from the germline V gene. V sheds 0 bases and J sheds 7 bases, leaving 16 bases between their ends. From cysteine to phenylalanine, the CDR3 is 15 amino acids long. Only the CDR3 region is kept as DNA, spanning 45 bases read in frame from base 1. The V and J genes are TRBV2 and TRBJ2-7, with the D assignment possibly TRBD1 or TRBD2, given 5 matching bases for each. The sample consisted of peripheral blood or thyroid tissue (not recorded which). The source is an adult man with Graves' hyperthyroidism. The bases are TGTGCCAGCAGTGAAGCGCTTGGGGCGGGTAATGAGCAGTACTTC. This is translated as CASSEALGAGNEQYF.